The 10 T cell receptor beta chains below all came from one sample that was sequenced in a study of regulatory T cells in long-lasting Graves disease. Library construction for TCR beta used iRepertoire HTBI primers and Arm-PCR of CDR3 regions. Each CDR3 protein gets one entry after TCRdb re-called the multiplex PCR reads with MiXCR. Of roughly 500,000 distinct CDR3 sequences in the sample, more than 20% were seen once. Noted time point: persistent/refractory GD, antithyroid drugs over 5 years with positive TRAb. Researchers made the TCR library from RNA that was extracted from PBMCs. The source was peripheral blood mononuclear cells (PBMCs), collected when the disease was refractory, from a patient treated with antithyroid drugs. These receptors originate from a female donor with Graves disease.

This clonotype was found many times. V and J are TRBV2 and TRBJ2-7; TRBD2 aligns across 7 bases. Germline loops: CDR1 SNHLY, CDR2 FYNNEI. This CDR3 spans 15 amino acids. Losses at the gene ends were 7 bases for V and 5 bases for J; bases not matched to a gene: 14. CDR3 protein: CASTVARGSNHEQYF. CDR3 coding DNA: TGTGCCAGCACCGTGGCTCGCGGGAGTAACCACGAGCAGTACTTC.

The chain recombines TRBV4-3 with TRBJ2-4; TRBD2 matches 12 bases. The CDR3 contains 20 residues. V trimming: 0 bases; J trimming: 0 bases; junction bases outside the gene matches: 9. Germline assignment: CDR1 LGHNA and CDR2 YSLEER. CDR3 sequence (DNA): TGCGCCAGCAGCCAAGATCACCTAGCGGGAGGGCGAATAGCCAAAAACATTCAGTACTTC. Amino acid sequence: CASSQDHLAGGRIAKNIQYF.

This clonotype has a count of ten or more. The chain uses TRBV28 and TRBJ2-4, with 7 bases lining up with TRBD1. Judging by the DNA end, TRBJ2-5 fits better; the J call may be wrong. The germline V gene encodes CDR1 MDHEN and CDR2 SYDVKM. This CDR3 has 13 residues. CDR3 DNA sequence: TGTGCCAGCAGTAGGAACAGGGGTGAGACCCAGTACTTC. Encoded protein: CASSRNRGETQYF.

This clonotype came up once. A single base separates this from a much larger clone, so it may be a read error. The rearrangement links TRBV20-1 to TRBJ2-2; D is uncertain. This CDR3 is built from 11 residues. Germline CDR1 reads DFQATT; CDR2 reads SNEGSKA (reference sequence). The V end was cut by 5 bases, the J end by 6 bases, with 7 bases between. CDR3 amino acids: CSAGSPGELFF. CDR3 sequence (DNA): TGCAGTGCTGGGTCACCCGGGGAGCTGTTTTTT.

CDR3 DNA: TGTGCCAGCAGTCAAGGGACAGGGATTAGTGAAAAACTGTTTTTT. Protein: CASSQGTGISEKLFF. The rearrangement links TRBV6-1 to TRBJ1-4; TRBD1 agrees at 9 bases. Germline V gene lookup returns CDR1 MNHNS and CDR2 SASEGT. The CDR3 length is 15 residues. J was trimmed by 7 bases and V by 5 bases; bases with no gene match: 8.

This clonotype was counted only a few times. CDR3 amino acids: CASSPDRLYGYTF. The CDR3 DNA follows: TGTGCCAGCTCACCGGACAGACTCTATGGCTACACCTTC. The chain employs TRBV18 and TRBJ1-2, with D tentatively TRBD1 (6 bases). The CDR3 loop spans 13 amino acids. The germline CDR1 and CDR2 sequences are KGHSH and LQKENI. The germline V and J ends were trimmed by 3 bases and 4 bases, with 9 bases remaining between them.

The chain combines TRBV3-1 with TRBJ2-7; D gene uncertain. In germline, CDR1 is LGHDT, CDR2 YNNKEL (reference sequence). V lost 0 bases to trimming and J lost 4 bases, with 10 bases between them. The CDR3 runs to 14 residues. CDR3 region: CASSQDLALYEQYF. In nucleotides, the CDR3 is TGTGCCAGCAGCCAAGATTTGGCGCTATACGAGCAGTACTTC.

This clonotype was detected a few times. This sequence joins TRBV27 and TRBJ1-5; D is unclear. Per germline, CDR1 MNHEY and CDR2 SMNVEV (reference sequence). V was clipped by 2 bases and J by 0 bases, with 8 bases between them. The CDR3 has 15 amino acids. CDR3: CASSLGSYSNQPQHF. The CDR3, as DNA: TGTGCCAGCAGTTTAGGGTCGTATAGCAATCAGCCCCAGCATTTT.

There are many counts of this clonotype. V and J are TRBV27 and TRBJ1-2; D ambiguous. Germline V gives CDR1 MNHEY, CDR2 SMNVEV (reference sequence). Trimming removed 5 bases at V and 1 base at J, with 14 bases between. This CDR3 has 15 amino acids. The CDR3 DNA reads TGTGCCAGCAGTCCCCTAGAGTCGTTTAACTATGGCTACACCTTC. Encoded protein: CASSPLESFNYGYTF.

This clonotype was seen at least ten times. This chain joins TRBV2 and TRBJ1-5, with unresolved D. This CDR3 is built from 13 residues. V lost 7 bases and J lost 5, with 12 bases in between. Germline V gene lookup returns CDR1 SNHLY and CDR2 FYNNEI. The CDR3 here is CASKMEGDQPQHF. CDR3 DNA sequence: TGTGCCAGCAAAATGGAGGGAGATCAGCCCCAGCATTTT.